These 21 T cell receptor beta chains share one sample of origin, sequenced in a study of T cell clonotyping in hematopoietic cell transplantation (dated by TCRdb to the early 2020s). Library creation used the immunoSEQ multiplex PCR assay. TCRdb holds this immuneACCESS table with in-frame rearrangements only. Some clones are missing; in checked studies, unresolved V genes explain under half, and the rest has no known cause. Present in this sample are approximately 30,000 clones, almost 96% of which were seen just once. The ten largest clones take up approximately 1.5% of the sample. Sequences were obtained from peripheral blood mononuclear cells. The receptors were sampled from a man aged 50-59 years in good health. Some clones in this sample may be carry-over from other donors' samples.

This chain connects TRBV7-8 to TRBJ2-3; a possible D gene is TRBD1 (6 bases). Trimming pared 5 bases from V and 4 bases from J, leaving 16 bases between. The CDR3 runs 15 residues. Germline CDR1 SGHVS, CDR2 FQNEAQ. The CDR3 coding sequence is TGTGCCAGCAGCCAAGGTCCCAGGGGCCCAGATACGCAGTATTTT. Its translation is CASSQGPRGPDTQYF.

J is TRBJ1-6 and V is TRBV4-1, with a possible D match to TRBD1 (5 bases). Germline V lookup: CDR1 MGHRA, CDR2 YSYEKL. The CDR3 is 19 residues long. V was cut by 2 bases and J by 9 bases, with 26 bases left in between. CDR3 nucleotide sequence: TGCGCCAGCAGCCAAAGCCTTATACAACAGGAGAGGGGTGGTTCACCCCTCCACTTT. Its protein product is CASSQSLIQQERGGSPLHF.

This chain connects TRBV4-2 to TRBJ2-2; D remains unclear. V was pared by 0 bases and J by 5 bases, with 7 bases between. The CDR3 loop spans 14 amino acids. Germline CDR1 LGHNA, CDR2 YNFKEQ. In nucleotides, the CDR3 is TGTGCCAGCAGCCAAGAAGGATCGACCGGGGAGCTGTTTTTT. This codes for CASSQEGSTGELFF.

The rearrangement uses TRBV5-4 and TRBJ1-2; no definite D call. Per the germline V gene, CDR1 is SGHNT and CDR2 is YYREEE (reference sequence). The V end lost 4 bases, the J end lost 4 bases, and 14 bases lay between the germline ends. The CDR3 runs to 14 residues. The CDR3 loop reads CASSQGSATYGYTF. The CDR3 region has the DNA TGTGCCAGCAGCCAAGGCAGCGCGACCTATGGCTACACCTTC.

V and J are TRBV5-5 and TRBJ1-2, with 11 nucleotides matching TRBD1. The germline V gene has CDR1 SGHKS and CDR2 YYEKEE (reference sequence). This CDR3 spans 14 amino acids. V was pared by 4 bases and J by 5 bases, with 4 bases of the junction left unmatched. In DNA, the CDR3 is TGTGCCAGCAGCCCCGGGACAGGGGGATATGGCTACACCTTC. It yields the protein CASSPGTGGYGYTF.

J is TRBJ1-6 and V is TRBV9; unclear D gene. The CDR3 has 14 residues. V was shortened by 5 bases and J by 5 bases, with 11 bases between the two germline ends. Germline CDR1 is SGDLS and CDR2 is YYNGEE. CDR3 DNA sequence: TGTGCCAGCAGTCCTACTGCAGATAATTCACCCCTCCACTTT. It encodes CASSPTADNSPLHF.

The V gene is TRBV29-1, the J gene TRBJ1-5; 7 bases fit TRBD1. Trimming cost V 5 bases and J 2 bases; bases outside gene matches: 0. Germline CDR1 and CDR2: SQVTM and ANQGSEA. The CDR3 spans 12 residues. CDR3 in amino acids: CSVTGGNQPQHF. The CDR3 coding sequence is TGCAGCGTTACAGGGGGCAATCAGCCCCAGCATTTT.

V and J are TRBV4-2 and TRBJ2-2, with TRBD1 identical over 8 bases. The V and J ends lost 3 bases and 6 bases, in that order; junction bases with no gene match: 9. The CDR3 extends over 16 amino acids. Germline V gene lookup returns CDR1 LGHNA and CDR2 YNFKEQ. The CDR3 spells CASSHNGQGGAGELFF. CDR3 DNA: TGTGCCAGCAGCCACAATGGACAGGGTGGGGCCGGGGAGCTGTTTTTT.

V and J are TRBV10-2 and TRBJ2-2; D is possibly TRBD1 or TRBD2 (6 bases each). V was clipped by 6 bases and J by 2 bases, with 13 bases between them. Germline-derived CDR1 and CDR2 are WSHSY and SAAADI. This CDR3 has 15 residues. In DNA, the CDR3 is TGCGCCAGCAGATTGGGGGGCATTAACACCGGGGAGCTGTTTTTT. It translates to CASRLGGINTGELFF.

The chain employs TRBV28 and TRBJ2-1; TRBD1 or TRBD2 may be the D gene (6 bases each). The germline V gene encodes CDR1 MDHEN and CDR2 SYDVKM. The length of the CDR3 is 15 residues. V was shortened by 3 bases and J by 10 bases, with 19 bases between the two germline ends. The CDR3 DNA is TGTGCCAGCAGTTTGTTAGGGGGTGCGGGGAACGAGCAGTTCTTC. The encoded protein is CASSLLGGAGNEQFF. The full variable domain, with the rest looked up from reference TRBV28 and TRBJ2-1, is DVKVTQSSRYLVKRTGEKVFLECVQDMDHENMFWYRQDPGLGLRLIYFSYDVKMKEKGDIPEGYSVSREKKERFSLILESASTNQTSMYLCASSLLGGAGNEQFFGPGTRLTVL.

This rearrangement joins TRBV30 to TRBJ2-7; D might be TRBD1 (5 bases). Germline assignment: CDR1 GTSNPN and CDR2 SVGIG (reference sequence). This CDR3 has 12 amino acids. The germline V and J ends were trimmed by 3 bases and 3 bases, with 9 bases remaining between them. The CDR3 here is CAWSQGNYEQYF. The CDR3 DNA reads as TGTGCCTGGAGCCAGGGAAACTACGAGCAGTACTTC.

This rearrangement joins TRBV5-1 to TRBJ2-7; D unresolved. From germline, CDR1 is SGHRS and CDR2 YFSETQ. V lost 3 bases, J lost 5 bases, and 6 bases lay in between. This CDR3 comprises 11 residues. The CDR3 DNA sequence: TGCGCCAGCAGCTACCTCAACGAGCAGTACTTC. Encoded protein: CASSYLNEQYF.

This sequence joins TRBV5-1 and TRBJ1-2; D gene uncertain. Trimming shortened V by 0 bases and J by 0 bases, and 9 bases separated the two germline ends. The germline V gene encodes CDR1 SGHRS and CDR2 YFSETQ. This CDR3 spans 15 amino acids. In DNA, the CDR3 is TGCGCCAGCAGCTTGGGGACTGCTACTAACTATGGCTACACCTTC. It yields the protein CASSLGTATNYGYTF.

The chain has TRBV4-1 and TRBJ1-2, with 7 bases aligning to TRBD1. V lost 0 bases to trimming and J lost 4 bases; unmatched junction nucleotides: 5. There are 15 residues in the CDR3. The germline CDR1 and CDR2 sequences are MGHRA and YSYEKL. DNA of the CDR3: TGCGCCAGCAGCCAAGATCAGGGGGATAGCTATGGCTACACCTTC. It translates to CASSQDQGDSYGYTF.

The chain uses TRBV2 and TRBJ2-1, with TRBD1 matching over 7 bases. V lost 6 bases, J lost 5 bases, and 7 bases stayed unmatched. Germline CDR1 and CDR2: SNHLY and FYNNEI. This CDR3 is built from 14 residues. The CDR3 loop is CASSSGQVDNEQFF. Here the CDR3 DNA reads TGTGCCAGCAGCTCAGGACAGGTGGACAATGAGCAGTTCTTC.

V gene TRBV19 combines with J gene TRBJ1-2; D is undetermined. CDR1 and CDR2 (germline): LNHDA, SQIVND (reference sequence). V lost 2 bases and J 8 bases, leaving 15 bases between the germline ends. There are 14 residues in the CDR3. CDR3 sequence reads: CASSITKGLSGYTF. CDR3 sequence (DNA): TGTGCCAGTAGTATAACAAAGGGTCTCTCGGGCTACACCTTC.

The rearrangement links TRBV5-1 to TRBJ1-5, with D possibly TRBD1 on 6 matching bases. The CDR3 loop spans 14 amino acids. V lost 4 bases and J lost 7, with 15 bases in between. Germline lookup yields CDR1 SGHRS and CDR2 YFSETQ. The CDR3 spells CASSPRGGIQPQHF. DNA of the CDR3: TGCGCCAGCAGCCCGAGGGGGGGAATACAGCCCCAGCATTTT. The variable domain in full, completed from reference TRBV5-1 and TRBJ1-5, reads KAGVTQTPRYLIKTRGQQVTLSCSPISGHRSVSWYQQTPGQGLQFLFEYFSETQRNKGNFPGRFSGRQFSNSRSEMNVSTLELGDSALYLCASSPRGGIQPQHFGDGTRLSIL.

The chain joins TRBV7-2 to TRBJ2-7, with 7 bases identical to TRBD1. After removal of 5 bases from V and 4 bases from J, the junction contained 11 bases not matched to a gene. The CDR3 is made up of 15 amino acids. Germline loops: CDR1 SGHTA, CDR2 FQGNSA. The CDR3 DNA follows: TGTGCCAGCAGCGAAGGAAGGACAGGCATATACGAGCAGTACTTC. Translation gives CASSEGRTGIYEQYF.

A few counts support this clone. The chain employs TRBV7-9 and TRBJ1-1; a weak D match, TRBD1 (6 bases). The CDR3 runs to 13 residues. The V gene lost 5 bases and the J gene lost 1 base, with 8 bases spanning the gap. Germline V gene sequence: CDR1 SEHNR, CDR2 FQNEAQ (reference sequence). The CDR3 region has the DNA TGTGCCAGCAGCCGACAGGAGAACACTGAAGCTTTCTTT. Encoded protein: CASSRQENTEAFF.

The genes are TRBV28 and TRBJ1-2; D might be TRBD1 (6 bases). V dropped 10 bases and J dropped 4 bases, with 31 bases sitting between them. This CDR3 is 18 amino acids long. CDR1 and CDR2 from the germline V gene are MDHEN and SYDVKM. The CDR3 DNA reads as TGTGCCACCCCGAACGAGGCCACCCAAGGGGGACTAAGCTATGGCTACACCTTC. It is translated as CATPNEATQGGLSYGYTF.

This clone is a singleton in its sample. The V call is TRBV10-3, the J call TRBJ1-2; 10 nucleotides align to TRBD1. Germline CDR1 is ENHRY and CDR2 is SYGVKD. V was pared by 4 bases and J by 8 bases, with 7 bases of the junction left unmatched. The CDR3 covers 14 residues. The CDR3 DNA reads TGTGCCATCAGTGGCCCCGGGACAGGGGAAGGCTACACCTTC. Translating gives CAISGPGTGEGYTF.